This entry is about one T cell receptor beta chain. This clonotype appeared a few times. Its antigen is currently not known. No per-base quality is available; no much larger clone lies one base away. The entry originates in a study of blood T cells in healthy people across ages (dated by TCRdb to 2013 to 2016). Concerning the study at large: In model experiments, template switching captured about one uniquely barcoded TCR beta cDNA molecule for every two T cells. The study measured age-related changes in TCR beta repertoire diversity using deep sequencing normalized with unique cDNA molecular identifiers. The donors were split into four age groups: young (average around 17 years), middle-aged (roughly 39), aged (62) and long-lived (roughly 86). Two additional independent replicas of 1 million unique cDNA reads from the same blood draw were analyzed for two donors (one aged 18 to 29 and one aged 80 or older).

Libraries were prepared through 5' RACE. TCRdb records Illumina HiSeq 2500 as the sequencer. A second roughly 6 to 12 cycle PCR used a sample-barcoded 5' primer and a J-beta primer mix. A template-switch 5' adaptor carrying 12 random nucleotides introduced a unique molecular identifier onto each TCR beta cDNA molecule. Each sample yielded at least 3 million CDR3-containing paired-end reads. The Mint cDNA synthesis kit, primed by a TRBC-specific oligonucleotide, was used to synthesize first-strand cDNA from all RNA. All cDNA was treated with uracil-DNA glycosylase and then went through a first 18-cycle PCR with the universal primers M1SS and BC2_uni_R. The authors' analysis ran thus. For normalization, 1 million high-quality reads, each with a distinct molecular identifier, were randomly selected from each sample. Reads with shared molecular identifiers were discarded instead of being binned into consensus sequences. MiTCR, set to a Q25 quality threshold and the strictest error-elimination algorithm, was used for CDR3 identification, clonotype clustering and error correction. A nonparametric unseen species model using Euler transformation provided a lower-bound estimate of total TCR beta diversity. TCRdb redid the processing of the public reads, applying fastp at Q25 and MiXCR, and retained in-frame beta chains. Identical CDR3 protein sequences are pooled into one entry, listed with their most common genes and DNA. The V and J calls come from TCRdb's annotation, not from the publication. This sample lists 750,000 to 950,000 distinct CDR3 sequences; 25% to 35% were detected once. The leading ten clones occupy roughly 10% of the sample.

Beyond this particular receptor, the publication reports: Total diversity estimates from one million sequenced T cells were considered lower bounds and underestimates. The CMV infection status of donors was not known, potentially confounding age-related changes in expanded clonotypes. Bulk unsorted PBMC profiling prevented conclusive comparison of naive and antigen-experienced compartments. As age increased, observed TCR beta diversity per million T cells dropped in a roughly linear way, and a significant reduction was already evident by age about 40. The long-lived group showed more naive CD4+ T cells, fewer expanded clones and increased TCR diversity than the aged group, suggesting age selection. A strong correlation was found between observed TCR beta diversity and the percentage of naive T cells measured by flow cytometry.

Systemically healthy Caucasian individuals from Russia, roughly 40 in total and aged roughly 6 to 95 years, were included as donors. Each donor gave around 9.8 milliliters of peripheral blood, collected into EDTA-treated Vacutainer tubes. Ficoll-Paque density-gradient centrifugation was used to isolate PBMCs, with at least 7 million obtained per sample. Total RNA was extracted from PBMCs with Trizol reagent, with at least 5 micrograms obtained per sample. For every donor, an aliquot of PBMCs went through flow cytometry to measure the percentages of naive CD45RAhigh/CD27high T cells. The sample was also reused in another study, on T cells of mothers and their children. The second study also describes: Donors were nine systemically healthy Caucasian individuals: three mothers and their six children. cDNA synthesis consumed the entire amount of extracted RNA, loaded at about 1.6 ug RNA in each 15 ul reaction. In the second PCR, the M1S primer added sample barcodes and 2-4 random nucleotides. Over 9 million TCR beta CDR3 reads were obtained for each mother, and approximately 3 million reads were obtained for each child. Thymic selection shapes the output of TCR recombination in a similar way in related and unrelated pairs, and inherited differences have a minor effect. Related mother-child pairs always showed normalized repertoire overlap that was slightly higher than in unrelated mother-child pairs, though the difference was never significant. With a sensitivity of about 100 clones per million clonotypes, no persistent microchimeric T cell clones were detected. The study used deep NGS to compare TCR beta repertoires of mothers and children, seeking features distinguishing related mother-child pairs from unrelated individuals. On average, the children were about 10 +/- 4 years old, while the mothers were approximately 40 +/- 4 years old. After adapter ligation with NEBNext reagents, the libraries were sequenced on Illumina HiSeq 2000 with 100+100 nt paired-end reads. Mother and child libraries were prepared a month apart and sequenced in separate runs to prevent cross-contamination. For each donor, between roughly 450,000 and 2,100,000 distinct TCR beta clonotypes were identified. Naive TCR beta clonotypes were estimated from low-frequency clonotypes matched to each donor's FACS-determined naive share, without sorting.

This TCR was sampled from a woman in her thirties or forties in good health. Source material: blood.

The encoded CDR3 is CASSWTNGETQYF. The DNA sequence reads TGTGCCAGCAGCTGGACTAACGGAGAGACCCAGTACTTC. The rearranged segments are TRBV7-3 and TRBJ2-5; TRBD2 might be the D gene, on 6 matching bases. The CDR3 holds 13 amino acids from the cysteine to the phenylalanine. Only the CDR3 part of the read is kept: 39 bases, read in frame from the first base. CDR1 and CDR2, looked up from the germline V gene, are SGHTA and FQGTGA. Trimming removed 4 bases from V and 4 bases from J, leaving 10 bases between the germline ends.